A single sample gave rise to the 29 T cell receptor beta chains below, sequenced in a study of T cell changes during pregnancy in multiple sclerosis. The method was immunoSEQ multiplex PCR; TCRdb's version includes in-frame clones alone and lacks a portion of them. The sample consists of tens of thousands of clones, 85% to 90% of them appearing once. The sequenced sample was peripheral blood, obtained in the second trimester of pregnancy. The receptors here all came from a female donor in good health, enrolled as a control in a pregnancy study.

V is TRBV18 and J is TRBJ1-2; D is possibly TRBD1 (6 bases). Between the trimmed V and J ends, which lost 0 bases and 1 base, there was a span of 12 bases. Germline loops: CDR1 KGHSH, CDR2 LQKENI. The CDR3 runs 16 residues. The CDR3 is CASSPPGHSDNYGYTF. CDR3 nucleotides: TGTGCCAGCTCACCACCGGGACACTCAGATAACTATGGCTACACCTTC.

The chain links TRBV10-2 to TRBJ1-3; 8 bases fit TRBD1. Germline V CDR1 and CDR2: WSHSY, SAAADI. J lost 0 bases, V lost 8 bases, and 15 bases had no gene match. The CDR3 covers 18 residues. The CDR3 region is CASGWGLTGALSGNTIYF. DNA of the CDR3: TGCGCCAGCGGGTGGGGGCTGACAGGGGCCCTCTCTGGAAACACCATATATTTT.

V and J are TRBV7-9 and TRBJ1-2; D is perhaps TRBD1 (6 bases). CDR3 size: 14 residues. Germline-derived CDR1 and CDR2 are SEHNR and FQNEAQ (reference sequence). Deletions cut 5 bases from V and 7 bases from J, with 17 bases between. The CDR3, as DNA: TGTGCCAGCAGCCCACAGGGCCACCTAAGTGGCTACACCTTC. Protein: CASSPQGHLSGYTF.

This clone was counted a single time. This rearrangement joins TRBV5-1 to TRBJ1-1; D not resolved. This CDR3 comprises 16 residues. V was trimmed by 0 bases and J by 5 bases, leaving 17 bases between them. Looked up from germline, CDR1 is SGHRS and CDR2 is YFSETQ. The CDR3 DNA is TGCGCCAGCAGCTTGGACGGAGGTCGTCGGGTTACTGAAGCTTTCTTT. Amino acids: CASSLDGGRRVTEAFF.

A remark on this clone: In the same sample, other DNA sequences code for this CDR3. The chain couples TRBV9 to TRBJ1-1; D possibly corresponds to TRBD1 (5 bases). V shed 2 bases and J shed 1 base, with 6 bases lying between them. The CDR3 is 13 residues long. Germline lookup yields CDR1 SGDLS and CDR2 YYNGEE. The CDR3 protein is CASSVTGNTEAFF. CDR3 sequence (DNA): TGTGCCAGCAGCGTTACAGGGAACACTGAAGCTTTCTTT.

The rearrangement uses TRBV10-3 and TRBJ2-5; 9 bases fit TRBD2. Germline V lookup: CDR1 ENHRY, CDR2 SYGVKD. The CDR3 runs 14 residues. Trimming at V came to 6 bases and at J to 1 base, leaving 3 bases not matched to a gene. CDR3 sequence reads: CAISDSGGQETQYF. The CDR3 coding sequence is TGTGCCATCAGCGATAGCGGGGGCCAAGAGACCCAGTACTTC.

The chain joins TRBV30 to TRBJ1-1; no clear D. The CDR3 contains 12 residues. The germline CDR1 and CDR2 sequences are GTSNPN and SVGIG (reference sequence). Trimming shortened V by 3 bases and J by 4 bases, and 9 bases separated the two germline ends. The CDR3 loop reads CAWSWAGTEAFF. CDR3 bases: TGTGCCTGGAGCTGGGCCGGCACTGAAGCTTTCTTT.

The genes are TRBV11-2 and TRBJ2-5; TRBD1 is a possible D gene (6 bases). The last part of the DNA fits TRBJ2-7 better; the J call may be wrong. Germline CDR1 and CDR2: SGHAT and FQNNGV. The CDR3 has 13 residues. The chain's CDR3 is CASSPGHPLEQYF. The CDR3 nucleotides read TGTGCCAGCAGCCCGGGACATCCTCTCGAGCAGTACTTC.

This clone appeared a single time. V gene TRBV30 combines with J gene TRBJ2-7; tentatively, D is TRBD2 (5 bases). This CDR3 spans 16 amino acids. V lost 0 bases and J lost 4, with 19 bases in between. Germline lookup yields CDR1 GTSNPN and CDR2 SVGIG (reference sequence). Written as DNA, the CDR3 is TGTGCCTGGAGTGTACACCGCCGGGGTCAAGGGTACGAGCAGTACTTC. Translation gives CAWSVHRRGQGYEQYF.

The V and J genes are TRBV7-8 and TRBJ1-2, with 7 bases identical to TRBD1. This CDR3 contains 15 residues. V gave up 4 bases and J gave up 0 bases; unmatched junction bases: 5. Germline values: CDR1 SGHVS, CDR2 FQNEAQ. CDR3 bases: TGTGCCAGCAGCTCGACAGGGAAAACTAACTATGGCTACACCTTC. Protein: CASSSTGKTNYGYTF.

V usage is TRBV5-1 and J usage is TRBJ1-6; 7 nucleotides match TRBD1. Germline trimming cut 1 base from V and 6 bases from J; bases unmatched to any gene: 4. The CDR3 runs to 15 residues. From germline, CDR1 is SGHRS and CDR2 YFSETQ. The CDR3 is CASSLSGQVNSPLHF. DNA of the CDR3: TGCGCCAGCAGCTTGTCCGGACAGGTTAATTCACCCCTCCACTTT.

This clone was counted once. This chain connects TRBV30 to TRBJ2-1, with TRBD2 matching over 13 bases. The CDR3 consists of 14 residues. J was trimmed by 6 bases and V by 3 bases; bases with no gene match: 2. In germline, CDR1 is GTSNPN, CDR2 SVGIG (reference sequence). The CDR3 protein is CAWRWTSGSNEQFF. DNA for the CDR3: TGTGCCTGGAGATGGACTAGCGGGAGCAATGAGCAGTTCTTC.

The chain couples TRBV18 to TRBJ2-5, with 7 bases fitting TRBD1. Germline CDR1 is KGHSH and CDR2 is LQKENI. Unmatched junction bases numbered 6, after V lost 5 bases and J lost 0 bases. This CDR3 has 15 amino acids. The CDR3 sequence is CASSRQGTYQETQYF. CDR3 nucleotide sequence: TGTGCCAGCTCAAGACAGGGCACTTACCAAGAGACCCAGTACTTC.

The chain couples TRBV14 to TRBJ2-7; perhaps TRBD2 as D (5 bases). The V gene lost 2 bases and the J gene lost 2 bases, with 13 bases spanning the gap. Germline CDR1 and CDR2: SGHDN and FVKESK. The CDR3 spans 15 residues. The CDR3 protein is CASSQMDLEAYEQYF. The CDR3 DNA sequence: TGTGCCAGCAGCCAAATGGACTTAGAGGCCTACGAGCAGTACTTC.

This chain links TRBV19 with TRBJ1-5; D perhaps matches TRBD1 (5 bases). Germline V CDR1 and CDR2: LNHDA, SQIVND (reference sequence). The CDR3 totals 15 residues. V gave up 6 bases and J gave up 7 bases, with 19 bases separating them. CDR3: CASSPGGGLGQPQHF. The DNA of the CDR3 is TGTGCCAGTAGCCCCGGCGGGGGGTTGGGGCAGCCCCAGCATTTT.

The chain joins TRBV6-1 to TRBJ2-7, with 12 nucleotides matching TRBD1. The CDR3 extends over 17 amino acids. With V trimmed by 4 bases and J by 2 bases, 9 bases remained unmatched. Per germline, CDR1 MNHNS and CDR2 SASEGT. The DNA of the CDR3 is TGTGCCAGCAGTGGTCTGACCGGGACAGGGGGCACCTACGAGCAGTACTTC. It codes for CASSGLTGTGGTYEQYF.

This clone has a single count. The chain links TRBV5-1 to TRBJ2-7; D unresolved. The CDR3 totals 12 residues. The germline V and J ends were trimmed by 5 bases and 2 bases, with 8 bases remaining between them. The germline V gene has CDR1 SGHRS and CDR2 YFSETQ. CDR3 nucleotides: TGCGCCAGCAGGCTAGAAGCCTACGAGCAGTACTTC. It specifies CASRLEAYEQYF.

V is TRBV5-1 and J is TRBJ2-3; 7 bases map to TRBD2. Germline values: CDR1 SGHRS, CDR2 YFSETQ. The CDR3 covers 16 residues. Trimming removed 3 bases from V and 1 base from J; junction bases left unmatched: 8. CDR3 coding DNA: TGCGCCAGCAGCTGGAAAAGTACTAGCGGCACAGATACGCAGTATTTT. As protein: CASSWKSTSGTDTQYF.

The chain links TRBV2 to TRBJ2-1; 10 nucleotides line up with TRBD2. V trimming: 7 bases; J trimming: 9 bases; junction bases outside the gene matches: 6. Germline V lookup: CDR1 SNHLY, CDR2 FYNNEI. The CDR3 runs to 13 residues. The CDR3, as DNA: TGTGCCAGCAACAAAGGACTAGCGGTTGAGCAGTTCTTC. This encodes CASNKGLAVEQFF. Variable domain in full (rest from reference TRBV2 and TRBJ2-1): EPEVTQTPSHQVTQMGQEVILRCVPISNHLYFYWYRQILGQKVEFLVSFYNNEISEKSEIFDDQFSVERPDGSNFTLKIRSTKLEDSAMYFCASNKGLAVEQFFGPGTRLTVL.

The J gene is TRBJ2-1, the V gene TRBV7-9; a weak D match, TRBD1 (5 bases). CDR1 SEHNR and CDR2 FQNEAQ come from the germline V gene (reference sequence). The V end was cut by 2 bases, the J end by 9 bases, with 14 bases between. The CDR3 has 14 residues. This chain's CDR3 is CASSLMGRVIEQFF. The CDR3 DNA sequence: TGTGCCAGCAGCTTAATGGGCAGGGTTATTGAGCAGTTCTTC. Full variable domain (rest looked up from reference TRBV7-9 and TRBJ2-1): DTGVSQNPRHKITKRGQNVTFRCDPISEHNRLYWYRQTLGQGPEFLTYFQNEAQLEKSRLLSDRFSAERPKGSFSTLEIQRTEQGDSAMYLCASSLMGRVIEQFFGPGTRLTVL.

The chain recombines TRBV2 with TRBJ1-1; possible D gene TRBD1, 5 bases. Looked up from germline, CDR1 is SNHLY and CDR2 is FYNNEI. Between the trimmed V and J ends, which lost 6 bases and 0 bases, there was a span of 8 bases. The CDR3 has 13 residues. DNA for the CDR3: TGTGCCAGCAGCTCGACAGTGAACACTGAAGCTTTCTTT. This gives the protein CASSSTVNTEAFF.

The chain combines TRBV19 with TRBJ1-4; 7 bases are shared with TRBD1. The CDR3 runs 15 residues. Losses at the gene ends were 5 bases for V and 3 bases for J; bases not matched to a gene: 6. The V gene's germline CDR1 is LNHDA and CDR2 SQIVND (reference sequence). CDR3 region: CASSVTGIPNEKLFF. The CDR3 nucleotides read TGTGCCAGTAGTGTGACAGGGATTCCTAATGAAAAACTGTTTTTT.

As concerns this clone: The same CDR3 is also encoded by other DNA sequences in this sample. This CDR3 is CASSLERGRTEAFF. CDR3 bases: TGCGCCAGCAGCTTGGAAAGGGGTAGGACTGAAGCTTTCTTT. The J gene is TRBJ1-1, the V gene TRBV5-1, with TRBD1 as a possible D gene (5 bases). Trimming took 0 bases from V and 5 from J, leaving 11 bases between them. This CDR3 has 14 amino acids. Germline CDR1 SGHRS, CDR2 YFSETQ. Based on the CDR3 plus reference TRBV5-1 and TRBJ1-1, the full variable domain is KAGVTQTPRYLIKTRGQQVTLSCSPISGHRSVSWYQQTPGQGLQFLFEYFSETQRNKGNFPGRFSGRQFSNSRSEMNVSTLELGDSALYLCASSLERGRTEAFFGQGTRLTVV.

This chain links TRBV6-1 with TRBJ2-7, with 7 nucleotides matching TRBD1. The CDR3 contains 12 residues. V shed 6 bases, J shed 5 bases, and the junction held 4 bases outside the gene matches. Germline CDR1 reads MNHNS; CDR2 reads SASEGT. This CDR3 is CASRQGVNEQYF. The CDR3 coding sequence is TGTGCCAGCAGGCAGGGGGTAAACGAGCAGTACTTC.

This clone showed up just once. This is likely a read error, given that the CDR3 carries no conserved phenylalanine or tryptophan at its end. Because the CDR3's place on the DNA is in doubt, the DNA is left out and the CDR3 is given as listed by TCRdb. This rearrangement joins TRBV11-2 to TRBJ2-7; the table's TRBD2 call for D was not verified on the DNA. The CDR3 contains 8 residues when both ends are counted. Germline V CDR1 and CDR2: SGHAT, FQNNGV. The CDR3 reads CASSPRIY.

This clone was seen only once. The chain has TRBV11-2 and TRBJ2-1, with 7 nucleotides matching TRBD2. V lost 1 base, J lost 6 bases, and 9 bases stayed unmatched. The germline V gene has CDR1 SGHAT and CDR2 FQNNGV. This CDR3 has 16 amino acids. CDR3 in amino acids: CASSLGLAAPSNEQFF. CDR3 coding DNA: TGTGCCAGCAGCTTAGGGCTAGCGGCCCCGAGCAATGAGCAGTTCTTC. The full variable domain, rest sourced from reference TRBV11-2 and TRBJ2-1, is EAGVAQSPRYKIIEKRQSVAFWCNPISGHATLYWYQQILGQGPKLLIQFQNNGVVDDSQLPKDRFSAERLKGVDSTLKIQPAKLEDSAVYLCASSLGLAAPSNEQFFGPGTRLTVL.

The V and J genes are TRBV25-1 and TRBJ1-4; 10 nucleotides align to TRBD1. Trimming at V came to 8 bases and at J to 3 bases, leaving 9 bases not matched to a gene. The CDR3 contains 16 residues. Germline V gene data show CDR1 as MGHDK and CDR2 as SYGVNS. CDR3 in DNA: TGTGCCAGCGGGGAGACAGGGGGCATAGCTAATGAAAAACTGTTTTTT. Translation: CASGETGGIANEKLFF. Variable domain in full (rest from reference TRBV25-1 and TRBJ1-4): EADIYQTPRYLVIGTGKKITLECSQTMGHDKMYWYQQDPGMELHLIHYSYGVNSTEKGDLSSESTVSRIRTEHFPLTLESARPSHTSQYLCASGETGGIANEKLFFGSGTQLSVL.

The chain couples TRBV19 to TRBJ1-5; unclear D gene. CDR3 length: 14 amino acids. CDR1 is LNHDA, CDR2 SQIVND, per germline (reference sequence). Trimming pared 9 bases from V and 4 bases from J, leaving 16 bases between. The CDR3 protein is CASLGGPLNQPQHF. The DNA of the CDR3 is TGTGCCAGCCTCGGAGGGCCGCTTAATCAGCCCCAGCATTTT.

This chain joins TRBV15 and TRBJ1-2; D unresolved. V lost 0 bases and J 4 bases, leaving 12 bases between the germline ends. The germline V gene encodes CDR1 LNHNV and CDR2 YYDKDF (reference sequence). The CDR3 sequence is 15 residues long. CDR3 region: CATSRDPNQLYGYTF. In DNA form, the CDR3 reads TGTGCCACCAGCAGAGACCCCAACCAACTCTATGGCTACACCTTC.